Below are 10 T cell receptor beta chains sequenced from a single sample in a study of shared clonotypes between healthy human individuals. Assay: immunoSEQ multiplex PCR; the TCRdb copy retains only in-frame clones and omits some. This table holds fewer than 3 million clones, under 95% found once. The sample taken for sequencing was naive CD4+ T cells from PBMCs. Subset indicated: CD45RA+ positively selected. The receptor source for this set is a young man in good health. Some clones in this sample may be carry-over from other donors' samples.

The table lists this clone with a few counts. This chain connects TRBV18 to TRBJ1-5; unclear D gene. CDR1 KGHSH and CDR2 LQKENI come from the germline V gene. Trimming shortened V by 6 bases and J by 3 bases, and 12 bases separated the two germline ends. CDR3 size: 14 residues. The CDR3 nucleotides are TGTGCCAGCTCGCAGAAAGAACTCAATCAGCCCCAGCATTTT. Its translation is CASSQKELNQPQHF. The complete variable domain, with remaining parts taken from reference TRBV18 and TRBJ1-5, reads NAGVMQNPRHLVRRRGQEARLRCSPMKGHSHVYWYRQLPEEGLKFMVYLQKENIIDESGMPKERFSAEFPKEGPSILRIQQVVRGDSAAYFCASSQKELNQPQHFGDGTRLSIL.

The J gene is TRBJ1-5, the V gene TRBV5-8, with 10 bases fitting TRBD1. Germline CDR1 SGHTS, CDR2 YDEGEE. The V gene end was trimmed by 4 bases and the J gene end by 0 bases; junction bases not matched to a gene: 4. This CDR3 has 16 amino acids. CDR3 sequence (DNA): TGTGCCAGCAGCCTGGGACAGGGGCTTAGCAATCAGCCCCAGCATTTT. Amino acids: CASSLGQGLSNQPQHF.

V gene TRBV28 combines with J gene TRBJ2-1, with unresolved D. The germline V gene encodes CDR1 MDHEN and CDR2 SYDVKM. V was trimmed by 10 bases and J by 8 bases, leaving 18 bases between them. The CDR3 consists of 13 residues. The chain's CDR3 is CATTLVKRDEQFF. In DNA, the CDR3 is TGTGCCACCACCTTGGTTAAACGCGATGAGCAGTTCTTC.

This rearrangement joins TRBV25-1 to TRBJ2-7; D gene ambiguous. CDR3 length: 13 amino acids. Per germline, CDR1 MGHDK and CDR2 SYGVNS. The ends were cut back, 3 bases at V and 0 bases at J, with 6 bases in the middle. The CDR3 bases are TGTGCCAGCAGTGACCTCAGCTCCTACGAGCAGTACTTC. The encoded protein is CASSDLSSYEQYF.

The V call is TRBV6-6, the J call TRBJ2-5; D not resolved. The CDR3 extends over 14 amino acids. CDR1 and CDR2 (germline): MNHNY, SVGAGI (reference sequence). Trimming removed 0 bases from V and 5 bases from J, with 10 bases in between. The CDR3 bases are TGTGCCAGCAGTTACTCGGGAAATAGCGAGACCCAGTACTTC. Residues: CASSYSGNSETQYF.

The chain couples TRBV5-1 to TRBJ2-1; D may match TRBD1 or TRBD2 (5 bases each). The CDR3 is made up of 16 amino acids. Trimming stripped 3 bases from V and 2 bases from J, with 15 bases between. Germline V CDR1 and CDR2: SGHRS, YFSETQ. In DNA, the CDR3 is TGCGCCAGCAGCTCCGGGGCCACGGCGCCCTACAATGAGCAGTTCTTC. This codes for CASSSGATAPYNEQFF.

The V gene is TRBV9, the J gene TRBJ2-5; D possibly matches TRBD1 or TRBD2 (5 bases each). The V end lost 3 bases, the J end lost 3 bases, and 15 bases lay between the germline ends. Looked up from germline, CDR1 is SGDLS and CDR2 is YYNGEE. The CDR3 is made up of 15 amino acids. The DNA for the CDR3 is TGTGCCAGCAGCGCGGGACGGACTCAAAAAGAGACCCAGTACTTC. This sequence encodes CASSAGRTQKETQYF.

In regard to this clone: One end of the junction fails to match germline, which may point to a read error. The CDR3 region is CASSYSGSSSPVF. CDR3 in DNA: TGTGCCAGCAGTTACTCGGGTAGCTCCTCGCCGGTCTTC. V gene TRBV6-5 combines with J gene TRBJ2-1; unclear D gene. The CDR3 covers 13 residues. The germline V gene encodes CDR1 MNHEY and CDR2 SVGAGI.

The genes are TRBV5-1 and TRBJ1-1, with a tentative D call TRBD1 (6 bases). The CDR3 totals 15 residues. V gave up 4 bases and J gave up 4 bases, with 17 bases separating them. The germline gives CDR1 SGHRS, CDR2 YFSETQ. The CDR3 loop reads CASSPSRGGLTEAFF. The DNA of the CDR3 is TGCGCCAGCAGCCCGAGCAGGGGCGGTCTCACTGAAGCTTTCTTT.

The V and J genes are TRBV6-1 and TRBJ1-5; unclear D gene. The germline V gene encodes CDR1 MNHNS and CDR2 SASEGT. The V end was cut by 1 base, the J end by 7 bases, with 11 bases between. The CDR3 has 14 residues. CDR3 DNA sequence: TGTGCCAGCAGTGAAGTAGTGGATTCGCAGCCCCAGCATTTT. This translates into CASSEVVDSQPQHF.